A selection of T cell receptor beta chains follows, all from one sample in a study of control samples from healthy donors and cancer patients. The repertoire was sequenced with immunoSEQ multiplex PCR; TCRdb's copy has only in-frame clones and lacks some. This table has 120,000 to 150,000 clones, around 92% appearing once. Sequencing used blood. The receptors were sampled from a man aged 30-40 years in good health. CDR3s include the opening cysteine and the closing phenylalanine or tryptophan. Each record gives: V gene, D gene, clone size, J gene, CDR3 protein, CDR3 DNA. The D gene is left open where the match is weak. Size tells how often a clone was seen (once, few, many) or the class of an expanded clone, and some rows leave it out.

TRBV7-3	.	.	TRBJ2-4	CASSLRPSNGSDQNIQYF	TGTGCCAGCAGCTTAAGGCCCTCAAACGGTAGCGACCAAAACATTCAGTACTTC
TRBV27	.	.	TRBJ1-2	CASSLFDGSYGYTF	TGTGCCAGCAGTTTATTTGACGGTTCCTATGGCTACACCTTC
TRBV5-1	TRBD1	once	TRBJ1-1	CASSLFSLDRGTEAFF	TGCGCCAGCAGCTTGTTTTCGCTTGACAGGGGCACTGAAGCTTTCTTT
TRBV5-1	.	.	TRBJ1-2	CASSLENTYGYTF	TGCGCCAGCAGCTTGGAGAACACCTATGGCTACACCTTC
TRBV9	TRBD1	.	TRBJ2-7	CASSSVRDRGLNEQYF	TGTGCCAGCAGCTCGGTCCGGGACAGGGGGTTAAACGAGCAGTACTTC
TRBV28	.	.	TRBJ2-7	CASQGLQASYEQYF	TGTGCCAGTCAAGGACTCCAGGCTTCCTACGAGCAGTACTTC
TRBV5-1	.	.	TRBJ1-1	CASSPISRVNTEAFF	TGCGCCAGCAGCCCAATCAGTCGAGTGAACACTGAAGCTTTCTTT
TRBV27	.	few	TRBJ1-2	CASSLRGGTGRDGYTF	TGTGCCAGCAGTTTAAGGGGGGGTACAGGGAGGGATGGCTACACCTTC
TRBV3-1/TRBV3-2	.	.	TRBJ2-3	CASSQVGGTDTQYF	TGTGCCAGCAGCCAAGTTGGGGGCACAGATACGCAGTATTTT
TRBV5-1	.	once	TRBJ1-4	CASSAGPNEKLFF	TGCGCCAGCAGCGCGGGACCGAATGAAAAACTGTTTTTT
TRBV5-5	.	.	TRBJ1-3	CASSFSTGKSGNTIYF	TGTGCCAGCAGCTTCAGCACAGGGAAATCTGGAAACACCATATATTTT
TRBV27	.	.	TRBJ2-7	CASSPGQATYEQYF	TGTGCCAGCAGTCCGGGGCAGGCAACCTACGAGCAGTACTTC
TRBV6-5	.	.	TRBJ1-1	CASSYREANTEAFF	TGTGCCAGCAGTTACCGAGAAGCGAACACTGAAGCTTTCTTT
TRBV19	.	.	TRBJ2-3	CASRISADTQYF	TGTGCCAGTAGGATATCAGCAGATACGCAGTATTTT
TRBV7-8	.	.	TRBJ1-1	CASSLGTDYMNTEAFF	TGTGCCAGCAGCCTAGGGACGGACTACATGAACACTGAAGCTTTCTTT
TRBV29-1	.	once	TRBJ2-7	CSVDGQGRYEQYF	TGCAGCGTTGATGGGCAGGGTCGCTACGAGCAGTACTTC
TRBV6-4	.	.	TRBJ1-2	CASSDVQWNYGYTF	TGTGCCAGCAGTGACGTACAGTGGAACTATGGCTACACCTTC
TRBV14	.	.	TRBJ1-6	CASSQGGSSYNSPLHF	TGTGCCAGCAGCCAAGGGGGGAGCTCCTATAATTCACCCCTCCACTTT
TRBV6-5	.	.	TRBJ2-4	CASSYPAGALGIQYF	TGTGCCAGCAGTTATCCCGCAGGGGCTTTGGGCATTCAGTACTTC
TRBV7-3	.	.	TRBJ2-1	CASSLMGGGSSYNEQFF	TGTGCCAGCAGCCTAATGGGTGGGGGCAGCTCCTACAATGAGCAGTTCTTC
TRBV10-1	.	.	TRBJ2-2	CASSPGLNTGELFF	TGCGCCAGCAGCCCTGGCCTGAACACCGGGGAGCTGTTTTTT
TRBV15	TRBD2	.	TRBJ2-7	CATSVTGEGEQYF	TGTGCCACCAGCGTCACGGGGGAGGGCGAGCAGTACTTC
TRBV19	TRBD2	.	TRBJ2-5	CASSIARLAGGQETQYF	TGTGCCAGTAGTATAGCCCGACTAGCGGGGGGCCAAGAGACCCAGTACTTC
TRBV7-3	.	.	TRBJ2-7	CAIPRPIYEQYF	TGTGCCATCCCGAGGCCGATCTACGAGCAGTACTTC
TRBV15	.	.	TRBJ2-7	CATSRDLSGGNEQYF	TGTGCCACCAGCAGAGATCTTTCGGGGGGCAACGAGCAGTACTTC
TRBV5-4	.	.	TRBJ2-1	CASSLVYNEQFF	TGTGCCAGCAGCTTGGTGTACAATGAGCAGTTCTTC
TRBV7-2	TRBD2	.	TRBJ2-2	CASRTSGGPNTGELFF	TGTGCCAGCAGGACTAGCGGGGGTCCGAACACCGGGGAGCTGTTTTTT
TRBV4-2	TRBD2	many	TRBJ2-1	CASSPETSGVPTYNEQFF	TGTGCCAGCAGCCCCGAGACTAGCGGGGTTCCAACCTACAATGAGCAGTTCTTC
TRBV6-5	TRBD2	.	TRBJ2-1	CASIAGGGPYNEQFF	TGTGCCTCCATAGCGGGGGGGGGCCCCTACAATGAGCAGTTCTTC
TRBV30	TRBD2	.	TRBJ2-3	CASLKKGLAEDTQYF	TGTGCCTCTCTAAAAAAAGGACTAGCGGAAGATACGCAGTATTTT
TRBV5-1	TRBD1	.	TRBJ1-1	CASYGQANTEAFF	TGCGCCAGCTATGGACAGGCGAACACTGAAGCTTTCTTT
TRBV6-6	TRBD1	.	TRBJ1-2	CASSLGQGAGGYTF	TGTGCCAGCAGTCTAGGACAGGGGGCGGGTGGCTACACCTTC
TRBV23-1	TRBD1	.	TRBJ2-2	CASSHPSTGGTGELFF	TGCGCCAGCAGTCACCCCTCAACAGGGGGCACCGGGGAGCTGTTTTTT
TRBV2	TRBD1	.	TRBJ1-5	CASRGGTGGRYSNQPQHF	TGTGCCAGCAGGGGAGGGACAGGGGGGCGGTATAGCAATCAGCCCCAGCATTTT
TRBV30	.	.	TRBJ1-2	CAWRDRVQGSLYGYTF	TGTGCCTGGAGAGACCGGGTGCAGGGCTCCCTTTATGGCTACACCTTC
TRBV6-5	TRBD1	.	TRBJ1-2	CASRGQGRSYGYTF	TGTGCCAGCAGGGGACAGGGGCGAAGCTATGGCTACACCTTC
TRBV9	.	.	TRBJ1-1	CASSVGAGGDTEAFF	TGTGCCAGCAGCGTAGGCGCGGGCGGGGACACTGAAGCTTTCTTT
TRBV24-1	.	.	TRBJ2-3	CATSDPDRFKGDTQYF	TGTGCCACCAGTGACCCGGACAGATTCAAGGGAGATACGCAGTATTTT
TRBV6-1	TRBD2	.	TRBJ2-1	CASSEIAGGGHEQFF	TGTGCCAGCAGTGAAATAGCGGGGGGCGGCCATGAGCAGTTCTTC
TRBV19	.	.	TRBJ1-5	CATDGGEDYFFSNQPQHF	TGTGCCACCGATGGCGGGGAGGACTACTTTTTTAGCAATCAGCCCCAGCATTTT
TRBV5-6	.	once	TRBJ2-7	CASSLPVSYEQYF	TGTGCCAGCAGCTTGCCAGTGTCCTACGAGCAGTACTTC
TRBV30	TRBD1	once	TRBJ1-5	CAWSQGQGNNQPQHF	TGTGCCTGGAGTCAAGGACAGGGGAACAATCAGCCCCAGCATTTT
TRBV19	TRBD1	few	TRBJ2-7	CASTSTGTGYNEQYF	TGTGCCAGTACCTCAACCGGGACAGGGTATAACGAGCAGTACTTC
TRBV3-1/TRBV3-2	.	.	TRBJ2-3	CASSQEAGRDTQYF	TGTGCCAGCAGCCAAGAGGCAGGGCGAGATACGCAGTATTTT
TRBV5-6	.	.	TRBJ2-4	CASSLAGNIQYF	TGTGCCAGCAGCTTGGCTGGAAACATTCAGTACTTC
TRBV5-1	TRBD2	.	TRBJ2-3	CASSLGSGGALSTDTQYF	TGCGCCAGCAGCTTGGGAAGCGGGGGGGCCCTTAGCACAGATACGCAGTATTTT